The 13 T cell receptor beta chains below come from one sample, sequenced in a study of neurological immune-mediated disorders. TCRdb fed the 5' RACE reads into MiXCR, producing one record per CDR3 protein. The sample has 20,000 to 25,000 distinct CDR3 sequences; approximately 6.2% are singletons. Material: CD8+ T cells from blood. These TCRs come from a man aged 18 to 35 in good health.

This clonotype was picked up many times. V and J are TRBV20-1 and TRBJ1-1, with D possibly TRBD1 on 5 matching bases. CDR3 length: 15 amino acids. Trimming removed 0 bases from V and 4 bases from J, with 15 bases in between. Germline V gives CDR1 DFQATT, CDR2 SNEGSKA (reference sequence). DNA for the CDR3: TGCAGTGCTAGAGATCTGAGGGGAGAGGGCACTGAAGCTTTCTTT. Translation gives CSARDLRGEGTEAFF.

The sample holds many counts of this clonotype. The V call is TRBV29-1, the J call TRBJ2-7; TRBD1 aligns across 7 bases. The V and J ends lost 7 bases and 4 bases, in that order; junction bases with no gene match: 7. The V gene's germline CDR1 is SQVTM and CDR2 ANQGSEA. This CDR3 comprises 12 residues. The CDR3 nucleotides are TGCAGCGCCCTCGGGACAGATTACGAGCAGTACTTC. Translated: CSALGTDYEQYF.

Ten or more counts support this clonotype. The chain uses TRBV5-1 and TRBJ2-5; a possible D gene is TRBD2 (6 bases). Germline values: CDR1 SGHRS, CDR2 YFSETQ. Trimming shortened V by 0 bases and J by 5 bases, and 8 bases separated the two germline ends. The CDR3 totals 13 residues. The CDR3 nucleotides are TGCGCCAGCAGCTTGGGGGAGGAGGAGACCCAGTACTTC. This encodes CASSLGEEETQYF. The entire variable domain, with the rest obtained from reference TRBV5-1 and TRBJ2-5, is as follows: KAGVTQTPRYLIKTRGQQVTLSCSPISGHRSVSWYQQTPGQGLQFLFEYFSETQRNKGNFPGRFSGRQFSNSRSEMNVSTLELGDSALYLCASSLGEEETQYFGPGTRLLVL.

This clonotype was counted at least ten times. V is TRBV9 and J is TRBJ2-1; 10 nucleotides agree with TRBD1. From germline, CDR1 is SGDLS and CDR2 YYNGEE. V lost 2 bases and J lost 2; bases outside the gene matches: 7. The CDR3 extends over 17 amino acids. The CDR3 region has the DNA TGTGCCAGCAGCGTCAGACAGGGGGCAGGGGCCTACAATGAGCAGTTCTTC. It translates to CASSVRQGAGAYNEQFF.

The sample holds many counts of this clonotype. The V and J genes are TRBV7-2 and TRBJ2-1; 10 bases are a match to TRBD2. Germline assignment: CDR1 SGHTA and CDR2 FQGNSA. This CDR3 has 17 residues. The J segment lost 6 bases and the V segment lost 0 bases, leaving 8 bases of the junction unmatched. CDR3 residues: CASSLAQIERGGNEQFF. Here the CDR3 DNA reads TGTGCCAGCAGCTTAGCCCAGATCGAGCGGGGGGGCAATGAGCAGTTCTTC.

This clonotype was counted at least ten times. The CDR3 sequence is CASSPRTGKKLFF. Written as DNA, the CDR3 is TGTGCCAGCAGCCCAAGGACAGGGAAAAAACTGTTTTTT. The chain recombines TRBV9 with TRBJ1-4, with 8 positions matching TRBD1. J gave up 9 bases and V 4 bases, and 5 bases lay outside the gene matches. This CDR3 is 13 amino acids long. The V gene's germline CDR1 is SGDLS and CDR2 YYNGEE.

This clonotype was recorded at least ten times. This rearrangement joins TRBV5-1 to TRBJ2-7; D gene ambiguous. CDR1 is SGHRS and CDR2 is YFSETQ in the germline V gene. V lost 3 bases and J 2 bases, leaving 9 bases between the germline ends. This CDR3 contains 13 residues. CDR3 sequence: CASSWTVAYEQYF. The CDR3 DNA sequence: TGCGCCAGCAGCTGGACGGTGGCCTACGAGCAGTACTTC. Supplemented by reference TRBV5-1 and TRBJ2-7, the full variable domain reads KAGVTQTPRYLIKTRGQQVTLSCSPISGHRSVSWYQQTPGQGLQFLFEYFSETQRNKGNFPGRFSGRQFSNSRSEMNVSTLELGDSALYLCASSWTVAYEQYFGPGTRLTVT.

The DNA of the CDR3 is TGTGCCAGTAGTCGTTTCAGGGATGAGCAGTTCTTC. It specifies CASSRFRDEQFF. The gene calls are TRBV19 and TRBJ2-1; D perhaps matches TRBD1 (5 bases). Trimming took 5 bases from V and 8 from J, leaving 10 bases between them. Germline loops: CDR1 LNHDA, CDR2 SQIVND (reference sequence). The length of the CDR3 is 12 residues.

This clonotype was recorded at least ten times. The V call is TRBV29-1, the J call TRBJ1-3, with a tentative D call TRBD1 (6 bases). The germline V gene has CDR1 SQVTM and CDR2 ANQGSEA. The CDR3 extends over 16 amino acids. The V gene lost 0 bases and the J gene lost 2 bases, with 14 bases spanning the gap. CDR3 bases: TGCAGCGTTGAAGACCAGACAGGAGAAGCTGGAAACACCATATATTTT. It encodes CSVEDQTGEAGNTIYF.

This clonotype showed up many times. The rearrangement uses TRBV20-1 and TRBJ2-7; D is unresolved. This CDR3 spans 15 amino acids. Germline V gene lookup returns CDR1 DFQATT and CDR2 SNEGSKA (reference sequence). V was shortened by 3 bases and J by 3 bases, with 18 bases between the two germline ends. CDR3 sequence (DNA): TGCAGTGCTAGCTCTTTCCAGGACGGAGACTACGAGCAGTACTTC. It codes for CSASSFQDGDYEQYF.

The sample holds many counts of this clonotype. This chain links TRBV20-1 with TRBJ2-7; TRBD1 aligns across 9 bases. CDR3 length: 15 residues. CDR1 is DFQATT, CDR2 SNEGSKA, per germline (reference sequence). The V segment lost 5 bases and the J segment 0 bases; nucleotides outside the gene matches: 8. The CDR3 spells CSAASRDRASYEQYF. DNA for the CDR3: TGCAGTGCTGCGAGCCGGGACAGGGCCTCCTACGAGCAGTACTTC.

This clonotype was counted at least ten times. The gene calls are TRBV7-9 and TRBJ1-4; D is unclear. V gave up 1 base and J gave up 5 bases, with 8 bases separating them. Looked up from germline, CDR1 is SEHNR and CDR2 is FQNEAQ (reference sequence). The CDR3 consists of 14 residues. CDR3 amino acids: CASSLVTANEKLFF. CDR3 nucleotides: TGTGCCAGCAGCTTAGTAACAGCGAATGAAAAACTGTTTTTT.

This clonotype was recorded a few times. The chain uses TRBV3-1 and TRBJ1-2; TRBD1 might be the D (5 bases). CDR1 and CDR2 (germline): LGHDT, YNNKEL (reference sequence). Trimming removed 1 base from V and 4 bases from J, with 22 bases in between. This CDR3 contains 18 residues. CDR3 DNA sequence: TGTGCCAGCAGCCAAGGTCGGGCGGCAAGGGGAGCCTCCTATGGCTACACCTTC. Its protein is CASSQGRAARGASYGYTF.